The 18 T cell receptor beta chains below were found in one sample sequenced in a study of cytomegalovirus exposure and HLA in healthy donors. With 60 Vbeta and 13 Jbeta primers, the PCR was carried out. The protocol was immunoSEQ multiplex PCR, while the TCRdb copy is restricted to in-frame clones and leaves out a portion. The sample has some 130,000 clones; approximately 80% are singletons. The sample taken for sequencing was PBMCs. The source is a female donor in good health and CMV-seronegative.

The chain is built from TRBV7-9 and TRBJ1-5; D remains unclear. The germline V and J ends were trimmed by 5 bases and 4 bases, with 9 bases remaining between them. Germline CDR1 SEHNR, CDR2 FQNEAQ (reference sequence). The CDR3 length is 13 residues. Here the CDR3 DNA reads TGTGCCAGCAGCCCTATCGGGAATCAGCCCCAGCATTTT. Residues: CASSPIGNQPQHF.

The V gene is TRBV28, the J gene TRBJ2-2; D remains ambiguous. Germline assignment: CDR1 MDHEN and CDR2 SYDVKM. The CDR3 length is 14 residues. Trimming left V 6 bases short and J 3 bases short, with 11 bases between. The CDR3 spells CASRMRLYTGELFF. In nucleotides, the CDR3 is TGTGCCAGCAGAATGAGACTGTACACCGGGGAGCTGTTTTTT.

The rearrangement joins TRBV6-6 to TRBJ1-1; maybe TRBD1 (6 bases). Germline assignment: CDR1 MNHNY and CDR2 SVGAGI (reference sequence). V shed 4 bases and J shed 3 bases, with 12 bases lying between them. This CDR3 spans 14 amino acids. CDR3 amino acids: CASSSQGGDTEAFF. In DNA form, the CDR3 reads TGTGCCAGCAGTTCACAGGGTGGGGACACTGAAGCTTTCTTT.

The gene calls are TRBV19 and TRBJ2-2; D is possibly TRBD1 (6 bases). Germline CDR1 and CDR2: LNHDA and SQIVND (reference sequence). V lost 0 bases, J lost 1 base, and 6 bases lay in between. CDR3 length equals 15 residues. CDR3 amino acids: CASSIDRGNTGELFF. The CDR3 coding sequence is TGTGCCAGTAGTATAGACAGGGGGAACACCGGGGAGCTGTTTTTT.

CDR3 DNA sequence: TGTGCCAGCAGCGCGGGACAGGGTTGGCCCCAGTACTTC. Residues: CASSAGQGWPQYF. V is TRBV9 and J is TRBJ2-5; 9 positions match TRBD1. CDR3 size: 13 residues. Germline-derived CDR1 and CDR2 are SGDLS and YYNGEE. The ends lost 3 bases at V and 9 bases at J; junction bases unmatched: 6. Variable domain in full (rest from reference TRBV9 and TRBJ2-5): DSGVTQTPKHLITATGQRVTLRCSPRSGDLSVYWYQQSLDQGLQFLIQYYNGEERAKGNILERFSAQQFPDLHSELNLSSLELGDSALYFCASSAGQGWPQYFGPGTRLLVL.

The rearrangement joins TRBV5-1 to TRBJ1-1; 7 bases match TRBD1. The CDR3 totals 14 residues. V lost 4 bases, J lost 0 bases, and 3 bases stayed unmatched. CDR1 and CDR2 from the germline V gene are SGHRS and YFSETQ. CDR3 coding DNA: TGCGCCAGCAGCCTGGACAGGCTGAACACTGAAGCTTTCTTT. It encodes CASSLDRLNTEAFF.

The chain uses TRBV28 and TRBJ2-7; 11 nucleotides match TRBD2. The CDR3 runs 17 residues. With 2 bases clipped from V and 6 bases from J, the junction kept 12 bases outside the gene matches. Per the germline V gene, CDR1 is MDHEN and CDR2 is SYDVKM. The CDR3 DNA is TGTGCCAGCAGTTTAGAGGCCTTGCTAGCGGGAGGTCCCGAGCAGTACTTC. The encoded protein is CASSLEALLAGGPEQYF.

The genes are TRBV28 and TRBJ2-3; 7 nucleotides agree with TRBD2. CDR1 and CDR2 from the germline V gene are MDHEN and SYDVKM. This CDR3 has 15 amino acids. The ends lost 5 bases at V and 3 bases at J; junction bases unmatched: 8. CDR3: CASSTAGALTDTQYF. CDR3 in DNA: TGTGCCAGCAGTACGGCGGGAGCTCTGACAGATACGCAGTATTTT.

The J gene is TRBJ2-5, the V gene TRBV5-4, with 7 bases fitting TRBD1. Germline CDR1 reads SGHNT; CDR2 reads YYREEE (reference sequence). V was pared by 0 bases and J by 3 bases, with 5 bases of the junction left unmatched. CDR3 length: 15 amino acids. CDR3 loop: CASSLEGGREETQYF. The DNA for the CDR3 is TGTGCCAGCAGCTTGGAAGGGGGCAGGGAAGAGACCCAGTACTTC.

V and J are TRBV25-1 and TRBJ1-5, with D hard to call. The CDR3 covers 15 residues. Trimming cost V 3 bases and J 1 base, with 10 bases left between them. From germline, CDR1 is MGHDK and CDR2 SYGVNS. CDR3 loop: CASSDEEVSNQPQHF. CDR3 in DNA: TGTGCCAGCAGTGATGAGGAGGTCAGCAATCAGCCCCAGCATTTT.

In its sample, this clone was seen a few times. The J gene is TRBJ2-2, the V gene TRBV7-2; 14 positions match TRBD2. This CDR3 comprises 19 residues. With V trimmed by 1 base and J by 2 bases, 6 bases remained unmatched. Germline V gene sequence: CDR1 SGHTA, CDR2 FQGNSA. CDR3 coding DNA: TGTGCCAGCAGCTTAGGGCCCGGGACTAGCGGGGGAAACACCGGGGAGCTGTTTTTT. Translated: CASSLGPGTSGGNTGELFF.

This clone showed up just a few times. V usage is TRBV28 and J usage is TRBJ2-2; perhaps TRBD2 as D (5 bases). The germline V gene has CDR1 MDHEN and CDR2 SYDVKM. The CDR3 totals 15 residues. The V end was cut by 7 bases, the J end by 7 bases, with 19 bases between. CDR3 protein: CASKWTGMGGGELFF. The CDR3 DNA follows: TGTGCCAGCAAGTGGACGGGAATGGGTGGCGGGGAGCTGTTTTTT.

J is TRBJ1-2 and V is TRBV27, with 7 bases matching TRBD1. Looked up from germline, CDR1 is MNHEY and CDR2 is SMNVEV (reference sequence). The CDR3 loop spans 15 amino acids. With 2 bases clipped from V and 1 base from J, the junction kept 4 bases outside the gene matches. The CDR3 sequence is CASSLTGTDNYGYTF. CDR3 nucleotides: TGTGCCAGCAGTTTAACCGGGACAGATAACTATGGCTACACCTTC.

The chain employs TRBV27 and TRBJ2-7, with D perhaps matching TRBD1 (6 bases). The germline CDR1 and CDR2 sequences are MNHEY and SMNVEV (reference sequence). The CDR3 has 15 residues. V was trimmed by 5 bases and J by 5 bases, leaving 19 bases between them. DNA for the CDR3: TGTGCCAGCAGTGTTGCCGGGACACGTACCCACGAGCAGTACTTC. It translates to CASSVAGTRTHEQYF.

This clone was seen more than once but under ten times. The V call is TRBV2, the J call TRBJ1-1; D is perhaps TRBD1 (5 bases). V lost 7 bases, J lost 8 bases, and 11 bases lay in between. Germline V gene lookup returns CDR1 SNHLY and CDR2 FYNNEI. This CDR3 contains 11 residues. The CDR3 DNA is TGTGCCAGCAATGGGAACAGGGAAGCTTTCTTT. Protein sequence: CASNGNREAFF.

In its sample, this clone was seen a few times. The chain uses TRBV19 and TRBJ1-2; D is unresolved. This CDR3 contains 15 residues. Germline CDR1 reads LNHDA; CDR2 reads SQIVND (reference sequence). V lost 1 base to trimming and J lost 4 bases, with 13 bases between them. DNA for the CDR3: TGTGCCAGTAGTATAGGATCGGGGATCGGCTATGGCTACACCTTC. Its translation: CASSIGSGIGYGYTF. Full variable domain (rest looked up from reference TRBV19 and TRBJ1-2): DGGITQSPKYLFRKEGQNVTLSCEQNLNHDAMYWYRQDPGQGLRLIYYSQIVNDFQKGDIAEGYSVSREKKESFPLTVTSAQKNPTAFYLCASSIGSGIGYGYTFGSGTRLTVV.

This clone was picked up a small number of times. The V call is TRBV10-3, the J call TRBJ1-1, with D maybe TRBD1 (5 bases). V dropped 2 bases and J dropped 8 bases, with 6 bases sitting between them. CDR1 and CDR2 (germline): ENHRY, SYGVKD. The CDR3 has 11 amino acids. DNA for the CDR3: TGTGCCATCAGTGAGCGGGGGGAAGCTTTCTTT. It specifies CAISERGEAFF.

This chain uses TRBV7-2 with TRBJ2-1; no reliable D call. The CDR3 has 13 amino acids. Germline values: CDR1 SGHTA, CDR2 FQGNSA. With 4 bases removed from V and 7 bases from J, the gap between germline ends came to 11 bases. The CDR3 reads CASSSWSENEQFF. CDR3 nucleotide sequence: TGTGCCAGCAGCTCTTGGTCGGAGAATGAGCAGTTCTTC.